This TCR beta chain is drawn from a study of somatic mutations in cytotoxic T cells in rheumatoid arthritis. Turning to the study itself: Purity of nearly 100% was reached when some V beta antibody-stained T-cell populations were flow-sorted, including V beta1+ cells sequenced for TCRB. Study conclusions and caveats: For patients with rheumatoid arthritis, CD8+ clonality went up with age, while healthy controls showed no such change.

With respect to this clone: The antigen is not known.

Authors' methods: In patients, CD8+ clones bigger than 1% rarely had the same sequence as a published virus-specific TCRB. Sequencing was performed with immunoSEQ multiplex PCR; in TCRdb, only in-frame clones are kept and a portion is missing. The V and J calls and clone size are taken from that table; D and trimming were inferred from the DNA. The sample shows about 14,000 clones, 75% to 95% of them seen only once. Germline V gene lookup returns CDR1 LNHDA and CDR2 SQIVND (reference sequence). Trimming pared 8 bases from V and 4 bases from J, leaving 15 bases between. CDR3 length equals 14 residues.

The clonotype originates from a man aged 70-80 years with rheumatoid arthritis. The chain uses TRBV19 and TRBJ1-5, with a weak D call TRBD1 (5 bases). The sample taken for sequencing was CD4+ T cells sorted from blood. The CDR3 DNA sequence: TGTGCCAGTTCCTTGACCGGGGGGAATCAGCCCCAGCATTTT. It encodes CASSLTGGNQPQHF.